This entry features one T cell receptor (beta chain) sequence. Antigen: not known. This entry is derived from a study of beta chain features in type 1 diabetes. Findings and caveats of the study: cDNA-based reads could over-represent cells with high TCR expression. Although PCR might favor shorter templates, it would do so equally in patients and controls. Type 1 diabetes patients showed fewer insertions and more deletions at VDJ junctions.

All of the sorted populations showed purity greater than 95%. Germline V gives CDR1 LGHNA, CDR2 YNFKEQ. J was trimmed by 8 bases and V by 4 bases; bases with no gene match: 7. This CDR3 comprises 14 residues. Sequencing targeted expressed TCRB transcripts, as all isolated RNA had been reverse transcribed. Assay: immunoSEQ multiplex PCR; the TCRdb copy retains only in-frame clones and omits some. The sample holds 900,000 or so clones, 17% seen once. Sequencing was performed on naive CD4+ T cells from blood. This chain uses TRBV4-2 with TRBJ2-1; 8 nucleotides match TRBD1. This TCR derives from a woman aged 18-30 years in good health. The CDR3 spells CASSRGQGTDEQFF. The CDR3 DNA reads as TGTGCCAGCAGCCGCGGACAGGGAACCGATGAGCAGTTCTTC.